Shown below are 26 T cell receptor beta chains from a single sample sequenced in a study of blood T cell repertoires in COVID-19. Assay used: immunoSEQ multiplex PCR; TCRdb lists only in-frame clones, some missing. The sample records 150,000 to 200,000 clones, 70% to 85% being singletons. Sequencing input: peripheral blood. The receptors here all came from a middle-aged woman with COVID-19, enrolled during active disease.

As DNA, the CDR3 is TGTGCCAGCAGCCGAGTATCCTACGAGCAGTACTTC. This sequence encodes CASSRVSYEQYF. The chain has TRBV7-8 and TRBJ2-7; D is unresolved. CDR3 size: 12 residues. The V gene lost 5 bases and the J gene lost 1 base, with 6 bases spanning the gap. Germline CDR1 SGHVS, CDR2 FQNEAQ.

CDR3 coding DNA: TGTGCCAGCAGTGAAACCCACATAGACAGGGGCAACTACGAGCAGTACTTC. Encoded protein: CASSETHIDRGNYEQYF. This sequence joins TRBV6-1 and TRBJ2-7; 8 bases are shared with TRBD1. The CDR3 covers 17 residues. Germline loops: CDR1 MNHNS, CDR2 SASEGT. Trimming cost V 2 bases and J 3 bases; bases outside gene matches: 12.

J is TRBJ1-3 and V is TRBV5-6; no definite D call. The CDR3 runs 15 residues. V lost 3 bases, J lost 4 bases, and 14 bases lay in between. Germline CDR1 reads SGHDT; CDR2 reads YYEEEE. In DNA, the CDR3 is TGTGCCAGCAGCTACACTACCTCATCAGGAAACACCATATATTTT. The encoded protein is CASSYTTSSGNTIYF.

This sequence joins TRBV4-1 and TRBJ2-1; TRBD2 agrees at 7 bases. Germline V lookup: CDR1 MGHRA, CDR2 YSYEKL. The CDR3 extends over 17 amino acids. The J segment lost 7 bases and the V segment lost 2 bases, leaving 14 bases of the junction unmatched. The CDR3 DNA sequence: TGCGCCAGCAGCCAATACCGGGGGGTGCTCCCCGGGAATGAGCAGTTCTTC. As protein: CASSQYRGVLPGNEQFF.

The genes are TRBV7-3 and TRBJ1-1; D may be TRBD1 (6 bases). CDR3 length equals 14 residues. Trimming took off 6 bases at V and 1 base at J, with 12 bases between the two ends. CDR1 and CDR2 (germline): SGHTA, FQGTGA. This CDR3 reads CASSLGDKNTEAFF. DNA for the CDR3: TGTGCCAGCAGTCTAGGGGACAAGAACACTGAAGCTTTCTTT.

V is TRBV7-8 and J is TRBJ2-7; 7 nucleotides match TRBD2. V lost 0 bases to trimming and J lost 6 bases; unmatched junction nucleotides: 5. Germline CDR1 SGHVS, CDR2 FQNEAQ. The CDR3 sequence is 14 residues long. The DNA for the CDR3 is TGTGCCAGCAGCTTAGCGATGACTAGCTCCGAGCAGTACGTC. Protein: CASSLAMTSSEQYV.

V gene TRBV19 combines with J gene TRBJ2-7, with 13 bases that match TRBD2. Germline V lookup: CDR1 LNHDA, CDR2 SQIVND (reference sequence). This CDR3 is built from 16 residues. V gave up 3 bases and J gave up 0 bases; unmatched junction bases: 2. The DNA of the CDR3 is TGTGCCAGTAGTATCGGACTAGCGGGGGTCTCCTACGAGCAGTACTTC. Encoded protein: CASSIGLAGVSYEQYF.

The gene calls are TRBV2 and TRBJ2-2, with TRBD2 matching over 11 bases. The CDR3 has 17 amino acids. V lost 3 bases to trimming and J lost 1 base; unmatched junction nucleotides: 4. Germline values: CDR1 SNHLY, CDR2 FYNNEI. CDR3 loop: CASSDVTSGRNTGELFF. CDR3 in DNA: TGTGCCAGCAGTGATGTAACTAGCGGGAGGAACACCGGGGAGCTGTTTTTT.

The chain employs TRBV6-6 and TRBJ2-1; 10 bases align to TRBD1. The V segment lost 5 bases and the J segment 15 bases; nucleotides outside the gene matches: 16. The CDR3 sequence is 15 residues long. Germline V gene data show CDR1 as MNHNY and CDR2 as SVGAGI (reference sequence). The chain's CDR3 is CASSRRDRGPGWPFF. CDR3 nucleotides: TGTGCCAGCAGTCGCCGGGACAGGGGACCGGGATGGCCGTTCTTC.

The CDR3 sequence is CASSLTGAPGEQYF. Here the CDR3 DNA reads TGCGCCAGCAGTTTGACAGGGGCCCCTGGCGAGCAGTACTTC. The chain uses TRBV10-1 and TRBJ2-7, with 8 bases that match TRBD1. Germline trimming cut 5 bases from V and 6 bases from J; bases unmatched to any gene: 9. This CDR3 comprises 14 residues. The germline V gene has CDR1 WNHNN and CDR2 SYGVQD (reference sequence).

The rearrangement links TRBV28 to TRBJ1-1; D unclear. Germline V CDR1 and CDR2: MDHEN, SYDVKM. The CDR3 spans 11 residues. V lost 11 bases, J lost 1 base, and 8 bases lay in between. CDR3 sequence (DNA): TGTGCCGCGTTCGGGAACACTGAAGCTTTCTTT. Translation gives CAAFGNTEAFF. Together with reference TRBV28 and TRBJ1-1, the CDR3 gives the full variable domain: DVKVTQSSRYLVKRTGEKVFLECVQDMDHENMFWYRQDPGLGLRLIYFSYDVKMKEKGDIPEGYSVSREKKERFSLILESASTNQTSMYLCAAFGNTEAFFGQGTRLTVV.

The rearrangement joins TRBV5-5 to TRBJ2-7, with 9 bases that match TRBD1. Trimming cost V 5 bases and J 4 bases; bases outside gene matches: 4. This CDR3 region has 13 residues. In germline, CDR1 is SGHKS, CDR2 YYEKEE (reference sequence). The CDR3 DNA reads as TGTGCCAGCAGGGCCGGGACAGGGTACGAGCAGTACTTC. It is translated as CASRAGTGYEQYF. The entire variable domain, with the rest obtained from reference TRBV5-5 and TRBJ2-7, is as follows: DAGVTQSPTHLIKTRGQQVTLRCSPISGHKSVSWYQQVLGQGPQFIFQYYEKEERGRGNFPDRFSARQFPNYSSELNVNALLLGDSALYLCASRAGTGYEQYFGPGTRLTVT.

This clone occurred a few times. V is TRBV7-6 and J is TRBJ2-1, with TRBD1 matching over 9 bases. The CDR3 consists of 15 residues. The V and J ends lost 0 bases and 10 bases, in that order; junction bases with no gene match: 7. Germline values: CDR1 SGHVS, CDR2 FNYEAQ. The CDR3 sequence is CASSLAPGQGLEQFF. CDR3 coding DNA: TGTGCCAGCAGCTTAGCGCCGGGACAGGGTCTCGAGCAGTTCTTC.

The DNA for the CDR3 is TGTGCCAGCTCACCACCGACACCGAACACCGGGGAGCTGTTTTTT. Translating it yields CASSPPTPNTGELFF. The V gene is TRBV18, the J gene TRBJ2-2; D is uncertain. Trimming removed 0 bases from V and 0 bases from J, with 5 bases in between. The germline V gene encodes CDR1 KGHSH and CDR2 LQKENI. The CDR3 is 15 amino acids. Drawing the rest from reference TRBV18 and TRBJ2-2, the complete variable domain is NAGVMQNPRHLVRRRGQEARLRCSPMKGHSHVYWYRQLPEEGLKFMVYLQKENIIDESGMPKERFSAEFPKEGPSILRIQQVVRGDSAAYFCASSPPTPNTGELFFGEGSRLTVL.

The CDR3 coding sequence is TGTGCCAGCAGTCCCCCAGGTCTTGGATCACCCCTCCACTTT. Translated, it gives CASSPPGLGSPLHF. The rearrangement uses TRBV6-5 and TRBJ1-6, with D hard to call. Trimming stripped 5 bases from V and 10 bases from J, with 15 bases between. This CDR3 comprises 14 residues. Germline loops: CDR1 MNHEY, CDR2 SVGAGI.

The chain recombines TRBV12-3 or TRBV12-4 with TRBJ2-3; D ambiguous. The CDR3 totals 11 residues. Trimming took off 5 bases at V and 6 bases at J, with 6 bases between the two ends. CDR3 residues: CASSERDTQYF. As DNA, the CDR3 is TGTGCCAGCAGTGAGAGGGATACGCAGTATTTT.

The DNA of the CDR3 is TGTGCCAGCAGCTTAAGGGAGGGTGGTGGCTACACCTTC. Protein sequence: CASSLREGGGYTF. The chain carries TRBV12-3 or TRBV12-4 and TRBJ1-2; D gene uncertain. Trimming took 6 bases from V and 7 from J, leaving 15 bases between them. The CDR3 contains 13 residues.

This clone was found once. J is TRBJ2-1 and V is TRBV24-1; 7 nucleotides agree with TRBD2. The length of the CDR3 is 14 residues. The ends lost 5 bases at V and 3 bases at J; junction bases unmatched: 3. The V gene's germline CDR1 is KGHDR and CDR2 SFDVKD. CDR3 loop: CATSAVAGYNEQFF. The CDR3 DNA reads as TGTGCCACCAGTGCAGTAGCGGGCTACAATGAGCAGTTCTTC.

This clone occurred many times. The V call is TRBV7-9, the J call TRBJ1-4; no clear D. V was cut by 5 bases and J by 8 bases, with 24 bases left in between. The CDR3 extends over 17 amino acids. Germline lookup yields CDR1 SEHNR and CDR2 FQNEAQ (reference sequence). The CDR3: CASSRSSGSGSIEKLFF. The CDR3 coding sequence is TGTGCCAGCAGCCGAAGCTCCGGTTCGGGGTCGATAGAAAAACTGTTTTTT.

The chain uses TRBV29-1 and TRBJ1-2, with 8 positions matching TRBD1. The junction had 7 bases not matched to a gene; V was cut back by 4 bases and J by 0 bases. This CDR3 is built from 15 residues. Germline V CDR1 and CDR2: SQVTM, ANQGSEA. The CDR3 nucleotides read TGCAGCGTTGCTCGGACAGGGCAAGCTAACTATGGCTACACCTTC. Translating it yields CSVARTGQANYGYTF.

As DNA, the CDR3 is TGTGCCAGCAGCTTAGGACTGGGAGAGACCCAGTACTTC. Protein: CASSLGLGETQYF. The chain employs TRBV7-9 and TRBJ2-5, with D uncertain. Trimming cost V 1 base and J 4 bases, with 7 bases left between them. Germline lookup yields CDR1 SEHNR and CDR2 FQNEAQ (reference sequence). The CDR3 has 13 amino acids.

In this sample, this clone turned up a few times. This sequence joins TRBV4-1 and TRBJ2-5, with D perhaps TRBD1 (5 bases). The V gene's germline CDR1 is MGHRA and CDR2 YSYEKL. V was clipped by 1 base and J by 1 base, with 10 bases between them. The CDR3 sequence is 15 residues long. The CDR3 is CASSQVGVVQETQYF. The CDR3 coding sequence is TGCGCCAGCAGCCAAGTAGGGGTCGTCCAAGAGACCCAGTACTTC.

DNA of the CDR3: TGTGCCAGCAGTGAGGGGACAGGTCGCTATGGCTACACCTTC. Translation: CASSEGTGRYGYTF. The V gene is TRBV6-1, the J gene TRBJ1-2; 8 nucleotides match TRBD1. V was pared by 3 bases and J by 4 bases, with 4 bases of the junction left unmatched. The germline V gene has CDR1 MNHNS and CDR2 SASEGT. The CDR3 totals 14 residues.

This chain links TRBV4-2 with TRBJ1-5; no clear D gene. Germline V gene data show CDR1 as LGHNA and CDR2 as YNFKEQ. Trimming cost V 0 bases and J 3 bases, with 9 bases left between them. This CDR3 has 15 residues. CDR3 loop: CASSQEYEVNQPQHF. DNA of the CDR3: TGTGCCAGCAGCCAAGAGTATGAGGTCAATCAGCCCCAGCATTTT.

This chain links TRBV6-1 with TRBJ1-3, with D possibly matching TRBD1 (5 bases). In germline, CDR1 is MNHNS, CDR2 SASEGT. Trimming stripped 0 bases from V and 6 bases from J, with 15 bases between. CDR3 length: 16 amino acids. In nucleotides, the CDR3 is TGTGCCAGCAGTGAAGCGGGGAGGGGTGTGGCAAACACCATATATTTT. Its protein product is CASSEAGRGVANTIYF.

The genes are TRBV4-1 and TRBJ1-4, with a weak D call TRBD1 (5 bases). V was shortened by 2 bases and J by 7 bases, with 14 bases between the two germline ends. The CDR3 extends over 15 amino acids. CDR1 and CDR2 from the germline V gene are MGHRA and YSYEKL. DNA of the CDR3: TGCGCCAGCAGCCAATTGGGGCAGTTCGGTGAAAAACTGTTTTTT. As protein: CASSQLGQFGEKLFF.